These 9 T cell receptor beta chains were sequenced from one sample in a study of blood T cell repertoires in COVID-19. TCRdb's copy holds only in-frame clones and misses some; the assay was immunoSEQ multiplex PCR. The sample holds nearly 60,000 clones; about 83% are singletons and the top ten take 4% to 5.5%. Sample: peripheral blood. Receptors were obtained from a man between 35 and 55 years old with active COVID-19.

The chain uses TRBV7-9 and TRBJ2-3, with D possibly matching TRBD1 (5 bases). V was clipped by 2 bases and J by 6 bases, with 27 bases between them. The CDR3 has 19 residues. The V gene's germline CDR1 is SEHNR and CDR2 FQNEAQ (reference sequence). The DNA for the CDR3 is TGTGCCAGCAGCTTAAGACGGCAGGGATCCCTCACTGGGTTGGATACGCAGTATTTT. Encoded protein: CASSLRRQGSLTGLDTQYF.

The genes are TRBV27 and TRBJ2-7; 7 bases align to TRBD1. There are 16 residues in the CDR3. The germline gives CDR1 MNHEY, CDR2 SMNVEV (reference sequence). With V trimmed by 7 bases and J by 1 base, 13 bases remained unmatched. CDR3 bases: TGTGCCAGCATCTCTCTGGGGTCGGGACAGTCCTACGAGCAGTACTTC. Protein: CASISLGSGQSYEQYF.

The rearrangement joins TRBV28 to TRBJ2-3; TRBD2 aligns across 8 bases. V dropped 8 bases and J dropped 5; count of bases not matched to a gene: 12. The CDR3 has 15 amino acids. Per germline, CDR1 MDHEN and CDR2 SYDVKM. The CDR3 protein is CASPPRTSSEDTQYF. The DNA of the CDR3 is TGTGCCAGCCCCCCCCGGACTAGCAGTGAAGATACGCAGTATTTT.

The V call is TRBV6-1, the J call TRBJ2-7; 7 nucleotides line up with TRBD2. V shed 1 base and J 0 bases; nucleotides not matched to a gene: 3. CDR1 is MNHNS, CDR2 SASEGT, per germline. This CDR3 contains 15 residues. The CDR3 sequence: CASSEEGGSSYEQYF. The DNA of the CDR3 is TGTGCCAGCAGTGAAGAGGGCGGGAGCTCCTACGAGCAGTACTTC.

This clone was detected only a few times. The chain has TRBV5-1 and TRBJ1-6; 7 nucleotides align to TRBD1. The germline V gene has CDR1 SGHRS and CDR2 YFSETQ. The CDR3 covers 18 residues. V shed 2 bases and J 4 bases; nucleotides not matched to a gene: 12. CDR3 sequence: CASSLRDSVPFYNSPLHF. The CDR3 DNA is TGCGCCAGCAGCTTACGGGACAGCGTCCCTTTTTATAATTCACCCCTCCACTTT.

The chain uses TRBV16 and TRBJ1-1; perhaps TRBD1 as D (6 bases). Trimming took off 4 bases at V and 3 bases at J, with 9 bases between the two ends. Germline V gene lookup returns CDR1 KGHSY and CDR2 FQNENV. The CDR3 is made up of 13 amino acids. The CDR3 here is CASSPHRDTEAFF. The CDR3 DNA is TGTGCCAGCAGCCCACACAGGGACACTGAAGCTTTCTTT.

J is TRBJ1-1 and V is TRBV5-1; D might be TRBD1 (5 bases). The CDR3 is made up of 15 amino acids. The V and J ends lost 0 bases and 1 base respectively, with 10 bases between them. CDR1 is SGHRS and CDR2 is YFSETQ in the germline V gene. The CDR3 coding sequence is TGCGCCAGCAGCTTGGGTCTAGGGGCGAACACTGAAGCTTTCTTT. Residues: CASSLGLGANTEAFF.

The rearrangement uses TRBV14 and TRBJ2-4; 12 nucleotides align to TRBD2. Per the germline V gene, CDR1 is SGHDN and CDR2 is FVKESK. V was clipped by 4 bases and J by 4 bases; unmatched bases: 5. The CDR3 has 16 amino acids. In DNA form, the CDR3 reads TGTGCCAGCAGCCTTACGACTAGCGGGAGAAAAAACATTCAGTACTTC. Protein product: CASSLTTSGRKNIQYF.

The DNA for the CDR3 is TGCGCCAGCAGCTTGGGGGGGACAGGTGGAAACACCATATATTTT. This translates into CASSLGGTGGNTIYF. The J gene is TRBJ1-3, the V gene TRBV5-1, with 8 bases fitting TRBD1. Germline values: CDR1 SGHRS, CDR2 YFSETQ. The V gene end was trimmed by 0 bases and the J gene end by 3 bases; junction bases not matched to a gene: 2. The CDR3 is 15 residues long.